These 27 T cell receptor beta chains originate from one sample sequenced in a study of shared clonotypes between healthy human individuals. TCRdb's copy holds only in-frame clones and misses some; the assay was immunoSEQ multiplex PCR. The sample has a few million clones; 85% to 95% are singletons. The material sequenced was naive CD4+ T cells sorted from blood. Subset reported: CD45RA+ positively selected. All receptors derive from a young man in good health.

This chain joins TRBV5-1 and TRBJ1-2, with D possibly being TRBD1 (5 bases). CDR3 length: 12 amino acids. Trimming removed 3 bases from V and 7 bases from J, with 10 bases in between. From germline, CDR1 is SGHRS and CDR2 YFSETQ. CDR3 protein: CASSYRDAGYTF. CDR3 bases: TGCGCCAGCAGCTACCGGGACGCTGGCTACACCTTC.

The chain has TRBV10-3 and TRBJ2-7, with D tentatively TRBD2 (5 bases). Trimming pared 2 bases from V and 0 bases from J, leaving 11 bases between. Germline CDR1 reads ENHRY; CDR2 reads SYGVKD. CDR3 length equals 15 residues. CDR3: CAISEGRRSSYEQYF. The CDR3 bases are TGTGCCATCAGTGAGGGCAGGAGGAGCTCCTACGAGCAGTACTTC.

The chain is built from TRBV6-1 and TRBJ2-2; D is undetermined. The CDR3 length is 16 residues. Trimming shortened V by 2 bases and J by 1 base, and 11 bases separated the two germline ends. Germline lookup yields CDR1 MNHNS and CDR2 SASEGT. CDR3 DNA sequence: TGTGCCAGCAGTGAACAAGACCCGCTGAACACCGGGGAGCTGTTTTTT. Its protein is CASSEQDPLNTGELFF.

The chain recombines TRBV27 with TRBJ2-5, with D tentatively TRBD1 (5 bases). The CDR3 is made up of 13 amino acids. Germline V lookup: CDR1 MNHEY, CDR2 SMNVEV (reference sequence). Trimming pared 0 bases from V and 9 bases from J, leaving 11 bases between. The CDR3 nucleotides are TGTGCCAGCAGTTTATCAGGGGCCCGGGCCCAGTACTTC. This codes for CASSLSGARAQYF.

The V and J genes are TRBV5-5 and TRBJ2-2, with D tentatively TRBD1 (6 bases). Germline V gene lookup returns CDR1 SGHKS and CDR2 YYEKEE (reference sequence). The CDR3 length is 15 residues. The V gene lost 0 bases and the J gene lost 4 bases, with 10 bases spanning the gap. The CDR3 loop is CASSLDRVGTGELFF. Written as DNA, the CDR3 is TGTGCCAGCAGCTTGGACAGGGTGGGCACCGGGGAGCTGTTTTTT. Full variable domain (missing parts from reference TRBV5-5 and TRBJ2-2): DAGVTQSPTHLIKTRGQQVTLRCSPISGHKSVSWYQQVLGQGPQFIFQYYEKEERGRGNFPDRFSARQFPNYSSELNVNALLLGDSALYLCASSLDRVGTGELFFGEGSRLTVL.

V usage is TRBV30 and J usage is TRBJ1-6, with TRBD1 identical over 7 bases. This CDR3 is built from 17 residues. The V and J ends lost 1 base and 1 base, in that order; junction bases with no gene match: 7. Germline V gene lookup returns CDR1 GTSNPN and CDR2 SVGIG (reference sequence). CDR3 region: CAWSGDRARSYNSPLHF. The CDR3 region has the DNA TGTGCCTGGAGTGGGGACAGAGCAAGGTCCTATAATTCACCCCTCCACTTT.

V and J are TRBV11-2 and TRBJ2-3, with a possible D match to TRBD2 (6 bases). Germline CDR1 is SGHAT and CDR2 is FQNNGV. Trimming shortened V by 5 bases and J by 2 bases, and 17 bases separated the two germline ends. This CDR3 spans 16 amino acids. CDR3 in amino acids: CASSHRAGDFTDTQYF. As DNA, the CDR3 is TGTGCCAGCAGCCACAGAGCCGGGGACTTCACAGATACGCAGTATTTT.

The chain employs TRBV19 and TRBJ1-1; no definite D call. The CDR3 contains 14 residues. Trimming stripped 6 bases from V and 4 bases from J, with 15 bases between. Looked up from germline, CDR1 is LNHDA and CDR2 is SQIVND (reference sequence). The CDR3 is CASRNPSGSTEAFF. The DNA for the CDR3 is TGTGCCAGTAGGAATCCCTCGGGGTCCACTGAAGCTTTCTTT.

This clone was observed a few times. This chain links TRBV30 with TRBJ1-5; D gene ambiguous. This CDR3 has 14 residues. The V end lost 2 bases, the J end lost 5 bases, and 13 bases lay between the germline ends. Looked up from germline, CDR1 is GTSNPN and CDR2 is SVGIG (reference sequence). DNA for the CDR3: TGTGCCTGGAGTAAGGCCATCGGCCATCAGCCCCAGCATTTT. Protein product: CAWSKAIGHQPQHF.

V and J are TRBV5-1 and TRBJ1-2; TRBD1 matches at 8 bases. CDR3 length: 17 amino acids. Germline-derived CDR1 and CDR2 are SGHRS and YFSETQ. V lost 1 base and J lost 4; bases outside the gene matches: 12. The CDR3 loop reads CASSLSLSFDRGYGYTF. For the CDR3, the DNA is TGCGCCAGCAGCTTGAGTCTATCGTTTGACAGGGGCTATGGCTACACCTTC.

V is TRBV28 and J is TRBJ2-5; D is unclear. Germline CDR1 MDHEN, CDR2 SYDVKM. Trimming pared 6 bases from V and 5 bases from J, leaving 10 bases between. The CDR3 consists of 12 residues. This CDR3 is CASRTGGETQYF. The CDR3 nucleotides are TGTGCCAGCAGGACCGGTGGGGAGACCCAGTACTTC.

The chain uses TRBV5-8 and TRBJ2-1, with D unresolved. The V end lost 3 bases, the J end lost 1 base, and 11 bases lay between the germline ends. This CDR3 comprises 15 residues. Germline CDR1 reads SGHTS; CDR2 reads YDEGEE. This CDR3 reads CASSSDGLSYNEQFF. CDR3 coding DNA: TGTGCCAGCAGCTCGGACGGTCTTTCCTACAATGAGCAGTTCTTC.

The CDR3 nucleotides read TGCGCCAGCAGAGAGGAGGCTTCCTACGAGCAGTACTTC. Encoded protein: CASREEASYEQYF. This rearrangement joins TRBV5-1 to TRBJ2-7, with D possibly TRBD2 on 5 matching bases. Germline assignment: CDR1 SGHRS and CDR2 YFSETQ. V was cut by 5 bases and J by 1 base, with 10 bases left in between. The CDR3 covers 13 residues.

This chain connects TRBV19 to TRBJ1-2, with 8 bases fitting TRBD1. The CDR3 covers 13 residues. Trimming cost V 4 bases and J 5 bases; bases outside gene matches: 3. The germline CDR1 and CDR2 sequences are LNHDA and SQIVND (reference sequence). The CDR3 DNA is TGTGCCAGTAGTACGACAGGGGAGTATGGCTACACCTTC. This codes for CASSTTGEYGYTF.

The CDR3 sequence: CASRSGTADTWQFF. CDR3 DNA sequence: TGTGCCAGCAGGAGCGGGACAGCCGATACGTGGCAGTTCTTC. This chain joins TRBV6-5 and TRBJ2-1; possibly TRBD1 or TRBD2 for D (7 bases each). There are 14 residues in the CDR3. Germline lookup yields CDR1 MNHEY and CDR2 SVGAGI. V shed 6 bases and J shed 12 bases, with 21 bases lying between them.

V gene TRBV7-9 combines with J gene TRBJ2-3; 8 bases align to TRBD2. This CDR3 comprises 14 residues. V lost 9 bases to trimming and J lost 1 base; unmatched junction nucleotides: 6. CDR1 is SEHNR, CDR2 FQNEAQ, per germline (reference sequence). The CDR3 DNA is TGTGCCAGGGATAGCGGGAAGGGCACAGATACGCAGTATTTT. Translation: CARDSGKGTDTQYF.

This rearrangement joins TRBV7-2 to TRBJ1-2, with D hard to call. The germline CDR1 and CDR2 sequences are SGHTA and FQGNSA. The CDR3 runs 13 residues. The V end lost 0 bases, the J end lost 7 bases, and 9 bases lay between the germline ends. CDR3 sequence (DNA): TGTGCCAGCAGCTTAGCGAATGAAGTTGGCTACACCTTC. It codes for CASSLANEVGYTF.

The chain links TRBV6-5 to TRBJ2-2; D is unresolved. The CDR3 is 12 amino acids. Looked up from germline, CDR1 is MNHEY and CDR2 is SVGAGI. Trimming stripped 1 base from V and 6 bases from J, with 3 bases between. CDR3: CASSYWSGELFF. The DNA for the CDR3 is TGTGCCAGCAGTTACTGGTCCGGGGAGCTGTTTTTT.

The rearrangement links TRBV29-1 to TRBJ2-2; the D gene is possibly TRBD1 (6 bases). V was pared by 6 bases and J by 0 bases, with 20 bases between. The germline gives CDR1 SQVTM, CDR2 ANQGSEA. This CDR3 has 17 amino acids. CDR3 loop: CSVVPTTGSANTGELFF. In DNA form, the CDR3 reads TGCAGCGTAGTCCCTACTACAGGGAGCGCGAACACCGGGGAGCTGTTTTTT.

V gene TRBV5-1 combines with J gene TRBJ2-2, with 7 positions matching TRBD1. The trim removed 4 bases at V and 0 bases at J, leaving 9 bases unmatched. This CDR3 has 17 residues. Germline V gives CDR1 SGHRS, CDR2 YFSETQ. The CDR3 DNA reads as TGCGCCAGCAGCATGGGACAGCTACTCGCGAACACCGGGGAGCTGTTTTTT. It specifies CASSMGQLLANTGELFF.

The rearrangement uses TRBV6-1 and TRBJ1-6, with D unclear. The germline CDR1 and CDR2 sequences are MNHNS and SASEGT. This CDR3 region has 13 residues. The ends were cut back, 0 bases at V and 8 bases at J, with 5 bases in the middle. This CDR3 is CASSEAWDSPLHF. DNA for the CDR3: TGTGCCAGCAGTGAAGCGTGGGATTCACCCCTCCACTTT.

The chain couples TRBV27 to TRBJ1-6; 7 positions match TRBD1. Per the germline V gene, CDR1 is MNHEY and CDR2 is SMNVEV (reference sequence). With V trimmed by 1 base and J by 7 bases, 4 bases remained unmatched. This CDR3 is 15 amino acids long. Written as DNA, the CDR3 is TGTGCCAGCAGTTTATATCAGGGGGTCAATTCACCCCTCCACTTT. Its protein is CASSLYQGVNSPLHF.

This chain joins TRBV30 and TRBJ2-3; a possible D gene is TRBD1 (5 bases). Deletions cut 4 bases from V and 5 bases from J, with 19 bases between. The CDR3 consists of 15 residues. Germline CDR1 is GTSNPN and CDR2 is SVGIG (reference sequence). CDR3 sequence reads: CAWTPGLTHIDTQYF. Here the CDR3 DNA reads TGTGCCTGGACGCCAGGGCTAACTCATATAGATACGCAGTATTTT.

The chain joins TRBV6-6 to TRBJ1-2, with 8 bases that match TRBD1. The V segment lost 7 bases and the J segment 6 bases; nucleotides outside the gene matches: 7. The CDR3 loop spans 13 amino acids. From germline, CDR1 is MNHNY and CDR2 SVGAGI (reference sequence). The CDR3 region is CASTDRGVDGYTF. The CDR3 nucleotides read TGTGCCAGCACCGACAGGGGCGTGGATGGCTACACCTTC.

The rearrangement links TRBV4-1 to TRBJ2-2; TRBD2 is a possible D gene (5 bases). The V and J ends lost 4 bases and 1 base respectively, with 13 bases between them. The germline V gene has CDR1 MGHRA and CDR2 YSYEKL. This CDR3 is built from 16 residues. This CDR3 reads CASSPHGNLNTGELFF. In DNA, the CDR3 is TGCGCCAGCAGCCCTCACGGGAATCTGAACACCGGGGAGCTGTTTTTT.

The V call is TRBV5-5, the J call TRBJ2-2; TRBD1 matches at 11 bases. After removal of 2 bases from V and 5 bases from J, the junction contained 17 bases not matched to a gene. Germline CDR1 is SGHKS and CDR2 is YYEKEE (reference sequence). The CDR3 has 20 amino acids. As DNA, the CDR3 is TGTGCCAGCAGCTTTATGATCACCGGGACAGGGGGAAGAGGGACCGGGGAGCTGTTTTTT. Translated, it gives CASSFMITGTGGRGTGELFF.

Details on this clone: The same CDR3 can be traced to other DNA sequences in this sample. The chain is built from TRBV9 and TRBJ1-3; no firm D call. The V end lost 0 bases, the J end lost 0 bases, and 7 bases lay between the germline ends. CDR1 and CDR2 from the germline V gene are SGDLS and YYNGEE. This CDR3 has 15 residues. The CDR3 DNA sequence: TGTGCCAGCAGCGTAGCATCCAGCTCTGGAAACACCATATATTTT. Its translation: CASSVASSSGNTIYF. Using reference TRBV9 and TRBJ1-3 for the parts outside the CDR3, the full variable domain is DSGVTQTPKHLITATGQRVTLRCSPRSGDLSVYWYQQSLDQGLQFLIQYYNGEERAKGNILERFSAQQFPDLHSELNLSSLELGDSALYFCASSVASSSGNTIYFGEGSWLTVV.